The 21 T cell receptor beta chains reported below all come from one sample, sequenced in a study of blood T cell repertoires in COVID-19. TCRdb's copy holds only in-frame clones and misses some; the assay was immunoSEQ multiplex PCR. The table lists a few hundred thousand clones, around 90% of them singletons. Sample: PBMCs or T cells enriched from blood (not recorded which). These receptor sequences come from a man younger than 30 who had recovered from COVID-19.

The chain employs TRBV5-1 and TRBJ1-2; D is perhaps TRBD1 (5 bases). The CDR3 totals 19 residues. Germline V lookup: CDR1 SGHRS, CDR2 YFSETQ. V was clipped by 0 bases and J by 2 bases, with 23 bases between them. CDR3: CASSLAGGIRLAANYGYTF. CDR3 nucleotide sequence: TGCGCCAGCAGCTTGGCCGGGGGGATTCGTTTGGCCGCGAACTATGGCTACACCTTC.

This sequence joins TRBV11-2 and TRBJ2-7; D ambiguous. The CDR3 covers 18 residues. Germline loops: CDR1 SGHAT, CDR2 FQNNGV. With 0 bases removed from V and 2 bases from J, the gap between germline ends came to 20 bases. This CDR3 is CASSLDRSRGPSAYEQYF. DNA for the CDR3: TGTGCCAGCAGCTTAGATCGGAGTAGAGGCCCCAGCGCCTACGAGCAGTACTTC. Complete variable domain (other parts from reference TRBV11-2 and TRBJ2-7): EAGVAQSPRYKIIEKRQSVAFWCNPISGHATLYWYQQILGQGPKLLIQFQNNGVVDDSQLPKDRFSAERLKGVDSTLKIQPAKLEDSAVYLCASSLDRSRGPSAYEQYFGPGTRLTVT.

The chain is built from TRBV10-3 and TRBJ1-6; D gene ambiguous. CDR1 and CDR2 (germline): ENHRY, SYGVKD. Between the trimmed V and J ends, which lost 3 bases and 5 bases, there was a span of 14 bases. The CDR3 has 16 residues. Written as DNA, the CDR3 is TGTGCCATCAGTGAAGGCGGCCTAAACAATAATTCACCCCTCCACTTT. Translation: CAISEGGLNNNSPLHF.

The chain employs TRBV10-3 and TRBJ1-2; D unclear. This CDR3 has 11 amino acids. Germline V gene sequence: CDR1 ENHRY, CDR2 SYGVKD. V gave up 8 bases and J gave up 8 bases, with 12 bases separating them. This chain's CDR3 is CAIRGLEGYTF. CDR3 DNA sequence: TGTGCCATCCGAGGACTCGAGGGCTACACCTTC.

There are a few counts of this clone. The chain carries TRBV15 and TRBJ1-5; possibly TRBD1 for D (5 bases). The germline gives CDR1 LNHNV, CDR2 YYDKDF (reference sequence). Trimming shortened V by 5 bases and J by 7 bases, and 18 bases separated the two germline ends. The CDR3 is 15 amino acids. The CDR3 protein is CATSSSGGSGQPQHF. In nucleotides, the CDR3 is TGTGCCACCAGCTCAAGCGGGGGTTCGGGCCAGCCCCAGCATTTT.

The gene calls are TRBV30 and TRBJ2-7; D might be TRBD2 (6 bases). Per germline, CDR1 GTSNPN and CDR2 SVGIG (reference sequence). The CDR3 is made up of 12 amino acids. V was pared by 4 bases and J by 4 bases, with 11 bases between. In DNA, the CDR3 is TGTGCCTGGAAGAGTCTAGCGTACGAGCAGTACTTC. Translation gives CAWKSLAYEQYF.

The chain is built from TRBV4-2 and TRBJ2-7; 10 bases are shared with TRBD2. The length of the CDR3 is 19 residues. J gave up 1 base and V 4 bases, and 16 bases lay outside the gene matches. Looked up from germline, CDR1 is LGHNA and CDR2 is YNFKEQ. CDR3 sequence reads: CASSLPLAGSSGSSYEQYF. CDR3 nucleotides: TGTGCCAGCAGCCTACCACTAGCGGGATCCTCCGGCTCGTCCTACGAGCAGTACTTC.

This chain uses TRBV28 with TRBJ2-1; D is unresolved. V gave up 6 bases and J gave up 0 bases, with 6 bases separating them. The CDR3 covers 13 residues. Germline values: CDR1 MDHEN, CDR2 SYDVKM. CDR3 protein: CASRDSSYNEQFF. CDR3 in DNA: TGTGCCAGCAGAGATAGCTCCTACAATGAGCAGTTCTTC.

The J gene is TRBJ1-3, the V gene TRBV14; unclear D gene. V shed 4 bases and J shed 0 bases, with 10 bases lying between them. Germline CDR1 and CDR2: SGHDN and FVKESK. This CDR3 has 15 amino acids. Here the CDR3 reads CASSRGVFSGNTIYF. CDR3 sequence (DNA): TGTGCCAGCAGCCGTGGAGTTTTCTCTGGAAACACCATATATTTT.

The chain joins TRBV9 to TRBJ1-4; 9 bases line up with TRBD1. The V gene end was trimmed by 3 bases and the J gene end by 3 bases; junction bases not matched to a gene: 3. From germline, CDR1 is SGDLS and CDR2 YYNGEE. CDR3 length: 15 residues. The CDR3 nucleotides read TGTGCCAGCAGCGCAGACAGGGGGGCTAATGAAAAACTGTTTTTT. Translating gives CASSADRGANEKLFF.

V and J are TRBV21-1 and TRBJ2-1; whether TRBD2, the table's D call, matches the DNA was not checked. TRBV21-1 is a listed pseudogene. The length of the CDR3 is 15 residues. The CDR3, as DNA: TGTGCCAGTCCGCCTAGCGGGAGTGGTTCCAATGAGCAGTTCTTC. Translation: CASPPSGSGSNEQFF.

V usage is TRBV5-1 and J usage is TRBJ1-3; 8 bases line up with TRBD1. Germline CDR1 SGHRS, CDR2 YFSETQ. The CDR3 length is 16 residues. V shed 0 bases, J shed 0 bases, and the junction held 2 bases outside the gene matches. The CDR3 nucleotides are TGCGCCAGCAGCTTGGCGGACAGGGCCTCTGGAAACACCATATATTTT. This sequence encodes CASSLADRASGNTIYF.

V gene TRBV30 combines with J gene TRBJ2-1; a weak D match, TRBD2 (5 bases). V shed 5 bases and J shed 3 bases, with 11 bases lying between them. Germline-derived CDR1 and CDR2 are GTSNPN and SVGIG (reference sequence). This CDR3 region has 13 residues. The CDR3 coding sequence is TGTGCCTGGTCCCCGGGAAACTACAATGAGCAGTTCTTC. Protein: CAWSPGNYNEQFF. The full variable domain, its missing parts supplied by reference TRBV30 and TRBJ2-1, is SQTIHQWPATLVQPVGSPLSLECTVEGTSNPNLYWYRQAAGRGLQLLFYSVGIGQISSEVPQNLSASRPQDRQFILSSKKLLLSDSGFYLCAWSPGNYNEQFFGPGTRLTVL.

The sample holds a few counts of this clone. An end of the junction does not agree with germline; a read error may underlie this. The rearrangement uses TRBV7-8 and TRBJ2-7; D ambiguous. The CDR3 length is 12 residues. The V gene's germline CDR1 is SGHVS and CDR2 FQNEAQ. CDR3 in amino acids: CASSLVPGSPNF. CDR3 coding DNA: TGTGCCAGCAGCTTAGTGCCAGGATCACCCAACTTC.

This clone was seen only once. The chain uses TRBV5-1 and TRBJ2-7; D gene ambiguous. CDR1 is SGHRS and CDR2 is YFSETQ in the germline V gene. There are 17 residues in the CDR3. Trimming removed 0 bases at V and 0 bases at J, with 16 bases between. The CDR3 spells CASSLDMVWSPSYEQYF. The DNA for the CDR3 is TGCGCCAGCAGCTTGGACATGGTATGGAGTCCCTCCTACGAGCAGTACTTC.

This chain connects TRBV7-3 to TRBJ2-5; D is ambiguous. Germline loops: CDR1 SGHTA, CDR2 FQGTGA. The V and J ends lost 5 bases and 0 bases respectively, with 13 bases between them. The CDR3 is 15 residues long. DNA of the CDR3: TGTGCCAGCAGCCAGAACGGGTGGTACCAAGAGACCCAGTACTTC. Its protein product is CASSQNGWYQETQYF.

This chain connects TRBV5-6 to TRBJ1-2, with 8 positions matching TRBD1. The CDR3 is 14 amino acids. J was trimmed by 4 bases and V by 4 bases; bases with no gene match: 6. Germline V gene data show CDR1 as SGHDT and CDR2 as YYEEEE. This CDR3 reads CASSLGTGSYGYTF. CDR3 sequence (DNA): TGTGCCAGCAGCCTAGGGACAGGTTCCTATGGCTACACCTTC. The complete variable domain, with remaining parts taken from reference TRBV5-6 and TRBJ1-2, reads DAGVTQSPTHLIKTRGQQVTLRCSPKSGHDTVSWYQQALGQGPQFIFQYYEEEERQRGNFPDRFSGHQFPNYSSELNVNALLLGDSALYLCASSLGTGSYGYTFGSGTRLTVV.

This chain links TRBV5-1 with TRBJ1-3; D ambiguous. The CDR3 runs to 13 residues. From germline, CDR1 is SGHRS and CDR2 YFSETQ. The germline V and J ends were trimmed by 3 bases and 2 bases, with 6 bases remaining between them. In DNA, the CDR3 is TGCGCCAGCAGCTCGACAACTGGAAACACCATATATTTT. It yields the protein CASSSTTGNTIYF.

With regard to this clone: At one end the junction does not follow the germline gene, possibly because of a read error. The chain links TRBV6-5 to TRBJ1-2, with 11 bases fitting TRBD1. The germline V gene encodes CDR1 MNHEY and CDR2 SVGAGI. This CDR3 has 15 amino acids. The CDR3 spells CASSIKAPGQGERAF. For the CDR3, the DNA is TGTGCCAGCAGTATAAAAGCTCCGGGACAGGGGGAAAGGGCTTTC.

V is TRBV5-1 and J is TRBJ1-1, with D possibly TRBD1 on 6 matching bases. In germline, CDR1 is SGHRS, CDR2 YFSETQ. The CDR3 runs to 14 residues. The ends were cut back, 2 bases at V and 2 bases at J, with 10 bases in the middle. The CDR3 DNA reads TGCGCCAGCAGCTTCATGGACAGAAACACTGAAGCTTTCTTT. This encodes CASSFMDRNTEAFF.

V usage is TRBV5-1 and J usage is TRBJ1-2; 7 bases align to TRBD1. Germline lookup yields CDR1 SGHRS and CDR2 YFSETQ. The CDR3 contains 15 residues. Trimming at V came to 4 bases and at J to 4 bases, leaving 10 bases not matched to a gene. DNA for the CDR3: TGCGCCAGCAGCCAACAACAGGGGTTGAGCTATGGCTACACCTTC. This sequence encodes CASSQQQGLSYGYTF.